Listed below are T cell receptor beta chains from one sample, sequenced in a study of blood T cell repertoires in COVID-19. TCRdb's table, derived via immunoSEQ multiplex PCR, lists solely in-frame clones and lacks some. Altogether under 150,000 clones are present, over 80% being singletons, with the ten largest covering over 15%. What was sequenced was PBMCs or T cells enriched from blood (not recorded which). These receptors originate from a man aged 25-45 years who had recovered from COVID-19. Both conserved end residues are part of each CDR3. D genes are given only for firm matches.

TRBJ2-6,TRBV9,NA,CASSVAGQGSGANVLTF
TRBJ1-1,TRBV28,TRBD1,CASSFQVQGTEAFF
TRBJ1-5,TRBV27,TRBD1,CASQPRDRPNQPQHF
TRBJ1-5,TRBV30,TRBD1,CAWTGVEQGEGNQPQHF
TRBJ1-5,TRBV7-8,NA,CASSSSTLGHEYSNQPQHF
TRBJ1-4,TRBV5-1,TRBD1,CASSHGTGGEKLFF
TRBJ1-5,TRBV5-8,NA,CASSLSIGNQPQHF
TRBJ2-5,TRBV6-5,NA,CASSQTLGETQYF
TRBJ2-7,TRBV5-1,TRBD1,CASSLERQGGGEQYF
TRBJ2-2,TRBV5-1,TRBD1,CASSSNSGTGEGELFF
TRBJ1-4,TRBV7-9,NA,CASRPKSQHEKLFF
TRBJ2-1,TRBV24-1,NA,CATSSSGYNNEQFF
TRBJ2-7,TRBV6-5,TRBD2,CASSYAASGRYEQYF
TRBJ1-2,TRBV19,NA,CASSGQNYGYTF
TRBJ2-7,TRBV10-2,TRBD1,CASSELQGGSYEQYF
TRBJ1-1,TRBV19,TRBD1,CASSIGRTGNTEAFF
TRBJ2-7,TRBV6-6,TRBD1,CASSPQGAGEQYF
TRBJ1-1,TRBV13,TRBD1,CASSRDRGLTEAFF
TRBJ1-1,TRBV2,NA,CASTGALGTEAFF
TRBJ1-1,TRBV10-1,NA,CASRGGGPNTEAFF
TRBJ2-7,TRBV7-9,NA,CASSPSSYEQYF
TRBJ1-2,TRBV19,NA,CASTAGSREYTF
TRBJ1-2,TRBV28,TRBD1,CASSLGTGDGYTF
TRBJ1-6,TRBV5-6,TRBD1,CASSGTVYNSPLHF
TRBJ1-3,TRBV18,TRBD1,CASSPPGQGIGNTIYF
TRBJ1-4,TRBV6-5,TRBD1,CASSWGQANEKLFF
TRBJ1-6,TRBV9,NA,CASSVTYNSPLHF
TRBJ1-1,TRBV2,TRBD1,CASRTGVNTEAFF
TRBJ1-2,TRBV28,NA,CASQAGNYGYTF
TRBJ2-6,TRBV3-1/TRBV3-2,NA,CASNWGQISGANVLTF
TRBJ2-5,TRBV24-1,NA,CATSDGGRAKEETQYF
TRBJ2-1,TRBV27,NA,CASGFAREAYNEQFF
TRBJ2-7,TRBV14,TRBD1,CASGQGRYEQYF
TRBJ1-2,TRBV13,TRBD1,CASSVQGADGYTF
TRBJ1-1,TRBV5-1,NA,CASSPPGTEAFF
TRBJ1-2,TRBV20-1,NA,CSASTGGMYYGYTF
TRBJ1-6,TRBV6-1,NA,CASSELRVRDSPLHF
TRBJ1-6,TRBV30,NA,CAWSVYKGGTGLSLHF
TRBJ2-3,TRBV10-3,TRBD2,CAISEVPPSGLASTDTQYF
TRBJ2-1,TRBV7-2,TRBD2,CASSAQTSGSNEQFF
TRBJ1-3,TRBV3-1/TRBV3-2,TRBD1,CASSQDRDRGGNTIYF
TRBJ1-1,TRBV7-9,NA,CASSLAQGRNTEAFF
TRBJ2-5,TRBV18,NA,CASSPQRGQETQYF
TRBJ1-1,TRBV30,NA,CAWSVMGLLTEAFF
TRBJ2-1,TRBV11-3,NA,CASSSFEAVYNEQFF
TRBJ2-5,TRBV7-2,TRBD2,CASSLVLAGGETQYF
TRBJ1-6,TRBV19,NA,CASNADTTYNSPLHF
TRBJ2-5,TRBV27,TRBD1,CASSKGRGFADQETQYF
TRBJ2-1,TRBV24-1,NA,CAVGGLAGSNEQFF
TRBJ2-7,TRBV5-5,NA,CASSRDGVSSYEQYF
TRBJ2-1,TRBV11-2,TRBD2,CASSFSATSGAYNEQFF
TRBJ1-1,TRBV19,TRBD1,CASWDRGNTEAFF
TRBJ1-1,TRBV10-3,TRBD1,CAIRTGKMNTEAFF
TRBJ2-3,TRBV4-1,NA,CASSQAQGLGAADTQYF
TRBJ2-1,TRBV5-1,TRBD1,CASSSGTGLNEQFF
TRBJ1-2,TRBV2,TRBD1,CASKIGTGEDYGYTF
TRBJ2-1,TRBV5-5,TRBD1,CASSDTTGDHEQFF
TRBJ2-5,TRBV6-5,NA,CASSFGGRRETQYF
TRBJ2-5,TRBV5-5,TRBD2,CASSYSYRLAGGPRETQYF